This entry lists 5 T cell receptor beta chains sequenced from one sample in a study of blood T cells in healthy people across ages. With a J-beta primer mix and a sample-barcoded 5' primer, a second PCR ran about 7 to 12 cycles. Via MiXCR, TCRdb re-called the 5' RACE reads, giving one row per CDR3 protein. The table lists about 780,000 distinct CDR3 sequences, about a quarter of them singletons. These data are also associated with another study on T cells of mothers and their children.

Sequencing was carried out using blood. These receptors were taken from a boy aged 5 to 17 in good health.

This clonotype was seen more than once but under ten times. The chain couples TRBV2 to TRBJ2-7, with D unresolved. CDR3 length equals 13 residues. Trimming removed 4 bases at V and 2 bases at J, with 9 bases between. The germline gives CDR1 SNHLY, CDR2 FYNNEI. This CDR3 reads CASSAGYTYEQYF. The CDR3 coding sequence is TGTGCCAGCAGTGCCGGGTATACCTACGAGCAGTACTTC.

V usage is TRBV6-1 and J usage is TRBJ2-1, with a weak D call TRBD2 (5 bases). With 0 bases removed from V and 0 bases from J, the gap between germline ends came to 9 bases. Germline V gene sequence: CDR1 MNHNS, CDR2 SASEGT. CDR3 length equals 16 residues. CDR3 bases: TGTGCCAGCAGTGAAGCGGACTGGGTCTCCTACAATGAGCAGTTCTTC. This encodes CASSEADWVSYNEQFF.

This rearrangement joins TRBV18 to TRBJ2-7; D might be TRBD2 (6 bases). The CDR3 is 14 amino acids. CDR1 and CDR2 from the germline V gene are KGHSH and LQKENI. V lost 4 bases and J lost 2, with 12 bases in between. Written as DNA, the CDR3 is TGTGCCAGCTCACTATCCGGGACTCCCTACGAGCAGTACTTC. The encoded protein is CASSLSGTPYEQYF.

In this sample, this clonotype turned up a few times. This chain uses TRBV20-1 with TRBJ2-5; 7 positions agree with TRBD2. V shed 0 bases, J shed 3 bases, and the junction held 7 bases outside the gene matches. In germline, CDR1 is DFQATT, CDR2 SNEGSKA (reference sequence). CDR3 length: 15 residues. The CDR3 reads CSARDLGTNKETQYF. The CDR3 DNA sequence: TGCAGTGCTAGAGATCTCGGGACTAATAAAGAGACCCAGTACTTC.

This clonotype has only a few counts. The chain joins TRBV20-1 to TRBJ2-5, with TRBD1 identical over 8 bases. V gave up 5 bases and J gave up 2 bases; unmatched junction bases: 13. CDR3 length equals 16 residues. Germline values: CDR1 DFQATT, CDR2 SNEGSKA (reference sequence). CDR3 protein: CSALTGGKNRQETQYF. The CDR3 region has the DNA TGCAGTGCTCTTACAGGGGGTAAAAATCGTCAAGAGACCCAGTACTTC.